The 21 T cell receptor beta chains given below trace back to one sample, sequenced in a study of shared clonotypes between healthy human individuals. Selected positively for CCR7 and CD45RO-negative, naive CD8 cells excluded terminally differentiated effector memory CD45RA+ cells. The repertoire was sequenced with immunoSEQ multiplex PCR; TCRdb's copy has only in-frame clones and lacks some. The table records some 580,000 clones, 98% of them present only once. Sequenced input: naive CD8+ T cells sorted from blood. The receptor source for this set is a man aged 30 to 39 in good health.

The V call is TRBV6-1, the J call TRBJ2-7; 7 nucleotides align to TRBD1. CDR1 is MNHNS and CDR2 is SASEGT in the germline V gene. V dropped 6 bases and J dropped 4; count of bases not matched to a gene: 9. The CDR3 has 14 amino acids. In DNA form, the CDR3 reads TGTGCCAGCAGGGAAAGGGGACAGAAATACGAGCAGTACTTC. It is translated as CASRERGQKYEQYF.

The chain employs TRBV6-5 and TRBJ1-1; no reliable D call. V was clipped by 0 bases and J by 0 bases, with 8 bases between them. CDR3 size: 15 residues. CDR1 and CDR2 from the germline V gene are MNHEY and SVGAGI. CDR3 sequence (DNA): TGTGCCAGCAGTTACTCGAAAGGGCTGAACACTGAAGCTTTCTTT. It codes for CASSYSKGLNTEAFF.

The chain couples TRBV5-1 to TRBJ2-7; TRBD1 is a possible D gene (5 bases). The germline V and J ends were trimmed by 0 bases and 5 bases, with 18 bases remaining between them. Germline V lookup: CDR1 SGHRS, CDR2 YFSETQ. The CDR3 sequence is 16 residues long. The DNA for the CDR3 is TGCGCCAGCAGCTTGGCCATTCCAGGGATCGGTAACGAGCAGTACTTC. Translated: CASSLAIPGIGNEQYF.

The sample holds one count of this clone. The chain recombines TRBV14 with TRBJ2-7; D uncertain. CDR1 SGHDN and CDR2 FVKESK come from the germline V gene. Deletions cut 1 base from V and 0 bases from J, with 4 bases between. This CDR3 comprises 13 residues. The CDR3 here is CASSQVSSYEQYF. The CDR3 nucleotides read TGTGCCAGCAGCCAAGTCAGCTCCTACGAGCAGTACTTC.

The rearrangement joins TRBV7-9 to TRBJ2-7, with D perhaps being TRBD1 or TRBD2 (5 bases each). Deletions cut 1 base from V and 9 bases from J, with 10 bases between. CDR3 length: 12 residues. Looked up from germline, CDR1 is SEHNR and CDR2 is FQNEAQ (reference sequence). In DNA form, the CDR3 reads TGTGCCAGCAGCTTAGAGAGGGACGTGCAGTACTTC. Translated, it gives CASSLERDVQYF.

The J gene is TRBJ2-7, the V gene TRBV2, with TRBD1 identical over 7 bases. The V segment lost 8 bases and the J segment 5 bases; nucleotides outside the gene matches: 6. This CDR3 region has 12 residues. Per germline, CDR1 SNHLY and CDR2 FYNNEI. The CDR3 nucleotides are TGTGCCAGCTACAGGGGAGCGGACGAGCAGTACTTC. Amino acids: CASYRGADEQYF.

The gene calls are TRBV29-1 and TRBJ2-3, with a weak D call TRBD1 (5 bases). Between the trimmed V and J ends, which lost 3 bases and 1 base, there was a span of 14 bases. This CDR3 comprises 15 residues. The germline V gene encodes CDR1 SQVTM and CDR2 ANQGSEA. This CDR3 is CSVDGLDTGTDTQYF. CDR3 DNA: TGCAGCGTTGATGGGCTGGACACAGGCACAGATACGCAGTATTTT.

J is TRBJ1-1 and V is TRBV6-5, with D hard to call. The germline V gene has CDR1 MNHEY and CDR2 SVGAGI. This CDR3 spans 12 amino acids. Trimming left V 0 bases short and J 7 bases short, with 6 bases between. CDR3 sequence reads: CASSYSRGEAFF. The DNA of the CDR3 is TGTGCCAGCAGTTACTCGAGAGGTGAAGCTTTCTTT.

This chain joins TRBV5-1 and TRBJ1-5; D is unresolved. The V end was cut by 0 bases, the J end by 4 bases, with 11 bases between. Germline-derived CDR1 and CDR2 are SGHRS and YFSETQ. This CDR3 contains 15 residues. CDR3 in DNA: TGCGCCAGCAGCTTGGCCGGCGGGAGGAATCAGCCCCAGCATTTT. Translating it yields CASSLAGGRNQPQHF.

CDR3 loop: CASSQGGYTEAFF. CDR3 bases: TGTGCCAGCAGCCAGGGGGGGTACACTGAAGCTTTCTTT. This rearrangement joins TRBV27 to TRBJ1-1; 7 bases align to TRBD1. Germline CDR1 is MNHEY and CDR2 is SMNVEV (reference sequence). This CDR3 region has 13 residues. Losses at the gene ends were 6 bases for V and 3 bases for J; bases not matched to a gene: 4.

The CDR3 is CASSARDPGRDEQFF. In DNA, the CDR3 is TGTGCCAGCAGCGCTCGGGACCCCGGGCGGGATGAGCAGTTCTTC. This rearrangement joins TRBV9 to TRBJ2-1; D may match TRBD1 or TRBD2 (5 bases each). V lost 3 bases, J lost 8 bases, and 18 bases lay in between. Per the germline V gene, CDR1 is SGDLS and CDR2 is YYNGEE. This CDR3 is built from 15 residues.

The chain links TRBV4-1 to TRBJ2-3; TRBD2 might be the D (7 bases). Germline V gene lookup returns CDR1 MGHRA and CDR2 YSYEKL. V was cut by 1 base and J by 0 bases, with 14 bases left in between. The length of the CDR3 is 17 residues. The CDR3 nucleotides are TGCGCCAGCAGCCAAGTGGGGGGGGCCGTCAGCACAGATACGCAGTATTTT. It specifies CASSQVGGAVSTDTQYF.

The rearrangement links TRBV9 to TRBJ1-4; a weak D match, TRBD1 (5 bases). Germline values: CDR1 SGDLS, CDR2 YYNGEE. This CDR3 is 14 amino acids long. V lost 2 bases and J 6 bases, leaving 11 bases between the germline ends. The CDR3: CASSVGGVDEKLFF. The CDR3 DNA reads as TGTGCCAGCAGCGTCGGGGGGGTAGATGAAAAACTGTTTTTT.

V usage is TRBV5-1 and J usage is TRBJ1-1, with 10 bases matching TRBD1. Germline CDR1 reads SGHRS; CDR2 reads YFSETQ. This CDR3 spans 17 amino acids. Trimming at V came to 6 bases and at J to 4 bases, leaving 15 bases not matched to a gene. The CDR3 coding sequence is TGCGCCAGCAATATGGATGGGACAGGGGACTCTGGCACTGAAGCTTTCTTT. Its translation: CASNMDGTGDSGTEAFF.

Remarks on this clone: The junction and the germline gene differ at one end; a read error may be behind it. The gene calls are TRBV5-4 and TRBJ1-2; D not resolved. The germline CDR1 and CDR2 sequences are SGHNT and YYREEE (reference sequence). The CDR3 covers 14 residues. In nucleotides, the CDR3 is TGTGCCAGCAGCTCAATTGAGGCCCGCCCGGACGTCAGATTC. This sequence encodes CASSSIEARPDVRF. The whole variable domain, remainder taken from reference TRBV5-4 and TRBJ1-2, is ETGVTQSPTHLIKTRGQQVTLRCSSQSGHNTVSWYQQALGQGPQFIFQYYREEENGRGNFPPRFSGLQFPNYSSELNVNALELDDSALYLCASSSIEARPDVRFGSGTRLTVV.

The rearrangement links TRBV7-9 to TRBJ2-3; 16 bases are a match to TRBD2. In germline, CDR1 is SEHNR, CDR2 FQNEAQ (reference sequence). This CDR3 is 16 amino acids long. Unmatched junction bases numbered 10, after V lost 5 bases and J lost 11 bases. This chain's CDR3 is CASSDNPGLAGGVQYF. CDR3 bases: TGTGCCAGCAGCGACAATCCGGGACTAGCGGGAGGGGTGCAGTATTTT.

This rearrangement joins TRBV11-2 to TRBJ2-3, with D tentatively TRBD1 (6 bases). V lost 4 bases, J lost 6 bases, and 20 bases lay in between. Germline V CDR1 and CDR2: SGHAT, FQNNGV. The CDR3 contains 16 residues. CDR3 bases: TGTGCCAGCAGCTCCCGACCTGCCCCGGGACACGATACGCAGTATTTT. Translating gives CASSSRPAPGHDTQYF.

The V and J genes are TRBV14 and TRBJ2-7, with a possible D match to TRBD2 (6 bases). Trimming cost V 2 bases and J 3 bases, with 14 bases left between them. Germline V lookup: CDR1 SGHDN, CDR2 FVKESK. The CDR3 spans 15 residues. The CDR3 coding sequence is TGTGCCAGCAGCCAACTTATTGGGGGGTTCTACGAGCAGTACTTC. It specifies CASSQLIGGFYEQYF.

In its sample, this clone was seen once. J is TRBJ1-5 and V is TRBV28; the match to TRBD1 covers 8 bases. The CDR3 extends over 20 amino acids. The V gene's germline CDR1 is MDHEN and CDR2 SYDVKM. V gave up 2 bases and J gave up 5 bases; unmatched junction bases: 20. The chain's CDR3 is CASSLIWGQGASVGHQPQHF. CDR3 nucleotide sequence: TGTGCCAGCAGTTTAATCTGGGGTCAGGGGGCCTCCGTTGGGCATCAGCCCCAGCATTTT.

The chain uses TRBV29-1 and TRBJ2-7; D may correspond to TRBD1 or TRBD2 (6 bases each). There are 14 residues in the CDR3. Looked up from germline, CDR1 is SQVTM and CDR2 is ANQGSEA. In DNA, the CDR3 is TGCAGGTCGGGGGACACGCGGGCCTCCTACGAGCAGTACTTC. This translates into CRSGDTRASYEQYF.

V and J are TRBV5-5 and TRBJ1-1; D not certain. The germline CDR1 and CDR2 sequences are SGHKS and YYEKEE (reference sequence). The CDR3 contains 15 residues. V was shortened by 0 bases and J by 4 bases, with 13 bases between the two germline ends. In nucleotides, the CDR3 is TGTGCCAGCAGCTTGGCCGATGGGGATTCCACTGAAGCTTTCTTT. Translating it yields CASSLADGDSTEAFF.